This T cell receptor (beta chain) was observed in a study of blood T cell repertoires in COVID-19. Looking at the study overall: Whether acute or convalescent, the COVID-19 samples came from the United States, Italy and Spain. T cells, B-cell-depleted T cells, or PBMCs supplied cDNA or gDNA.

This clone has only a few counts. Under the authors' procedure: Cell counts per sample came from amplifying reference gene primers. Sequenced by immunoSEQ multiplex PCR; TCRdb stores in-frame clones only, minus some. D and trimming were read from the DNA, whereas the V and J calls and clone size are those reported in that table. The sample comprises 250,000 to 300,000 clones, approximately 87% of which are singletons, and less than 6% rests with the top ten. Germline CDR1 MGHRA, CDR2 YSYEKL. V shed 4 bases and J shed 1 base, with 13 bases lying between them. This CDR3 contains 16 residues. The clonotype comes from a man aged 60 to 69 who had recovered from COVID-19. Input material: peripheral blood. The chain has TRBV4-1 and TRBJ2-2, with D maybe TRBD1 (6 bases). CDR3 region: CASSREQGQNTGELFF. CDR3 in DNA: TGCGCCAGCAGCCGAGAACAGGGACAGAACACCGGGGAGCTGTTTTTT.